Below, 21 T cell receptor beta chains from the same sample are listed, as sequenced in a study of CD8+CD57+ T cells in acquired aplastic anemia. CDR3 and TCR beta VDJ profiling relied on a genomic DNA template. TCRdb called the reads again in MiXCR, with one record for every CDR3 protein. Altogether about 470,000 distinct CDR3 sequences are present, approximately 33% being singletons, with the ten largest covering about 0.8%. By flow cytometry, patients selected for sequencing had shown an expansion of CD8+CD57+ cells. Sequencing was carried out using sorted CD4+, CD8+, or CD8+CD57+ T cells (not recorded which) from PBMCs. All receptors come from a human donor with aplastic anemia.

The V call is TRBV2, the J call TRBJ1-2; 7 bases fit TRBD1. V shed 4 bases, J shed 12 bases, and the junction held 8 bases outside the gene matches. CDR1 and CDR2 from the germline V gene are SNHLY and FYNNEI. The CDR3 covers 12 residues. CDR3 sequence reads: CASSAPTGSNTF. In DNA, the CDR3 is TGTGCCAGCAGTGCGCCGACAGGGAGCAACACCTTC. Based on the CDR3 plus reference TRBV2 and TRBJ1-2, the full variable domain is EPEVTQTPSHQVTQMGQEVILRCVPISNHLYFYWYRQILGQKVEFLVSFYNNEISEKSEIFDDQFSVERPDGSNFTLKIRSTKLEDSAMYFCASSAPTGSNTFGSGTRLTVV.

The CDR3 DNA follows: TGCAGTGCCACAAGATCGACGGTACGAGAGACCCAGTACTTC. Its translation is CSATRSTVRETQYF. V gene TRBV20-1 combines with J gene TRBJ2-5; D gene unclear. The CDR3 sequence is 14 residues long. Germline values: CDR1 DFQATT, CDR2 SNEGSKA (reference sequence). The V end was cut by 6 bases, the J end by 4 bases, with 18 bases between.

The V call is TRBV4-3, the J call TRBJ2-3; no reliable D call. This CDR3 spans 16 amino acids. Looked up from germline, CDR1 is LGHNA and CDR2 is YSLEER. V lost 3 bases to trimming and J lost 1 base, with 14 bases between them. CDR3 amino acids: CASSQATTLGTDTQYF. In nucleotides, the CDR3 is TGCGCCAGCAGCCAGGCGACAACCTTGGGCACAGATACGCAGTATTTT.

The chain has TRBV10-3 and TRBJ2-2, with D possibly matching TRBD2 (6 bases). With 5 bases removed from V and 4 bases from J, the gap between germline ends came to 17 bases. CDR3 length: 16 amino acids. Per the germline V gene, CDR1 is ENHRY and CDR2 is SYGVKD. CDR3 protein: CAISPRESVTTGELFF. The CDR3 DNA reads TGTGCCATCAGTCCCCGGGAGAGCGTTACCACCGGGGAGCTGTTTTTT.

V is TRBV15 and J is TRBJ2-5; D might be TRBD1 or TRBD2, each matching 5 bases. The CDR3 is 17 amino acids. V dropped 1 base and J dropped 2 bases, with 17 bases sitting between them. CDR1 and CDR2 from the germline V gene are LNHNV and YYDKDF (reference sequence). The CDR3 DNA sequence: TGTGCCACCAGCAGAGCTTCCGGGACCGGAGTACAAGAGACCCAGTACTTC. As protein: CATSRASGTGVQETQYF.

This clonotype has a count of ten or more. This sequence joins TRBV20-1 and TRBJ1-2, with 7 positions matching TRBD1. The V gene end was trimmed by 3 bases and the J gene end by 2 bases; junction bases not matched to a gene: 3. Germline values: CDR1 DFQATT, CDR2 SNEGSKA (reference sequence). The CDR3 consists of 13 residues. The chain's CDR3 is CSASKGQNYGYTF. CDR3 DNA sequence: TGCAGTGCTAGTAAGGGACAGAACTATGGCTACACCTTC.

This clonotype was counted many times. The chain joins TRBV29-1 to TRBJ2-1; D uncertain. The V end lost 3 bases, the J end lost 0 bases, and 9 bases lay between the germline ends. Germline CDR1 reads SQVTM; CDR2 reads ANQGSEA. The CDR3 spans 14 residues. The CDR3 region is CSVDSRPSYNEQFF. Written as DNA, the CDR3 is TGCAGCGTTGATAGCAGGCCCTCCTACAATGAGCAGTTCTTC.

V is TRBV10-3 and J is TRBJ1-1, with a tentative D call TRBD1 (5 bases). This CDR3 spans 15 amino acids. V lost 5 bases to trimming and J lost 7 bases, with 20 bases between them. Germline-derived CDR1 and CDR2 are ENHRY and SYGVKD. CDR3 region: CAISRGEGPYNEAFF. The CDR3 DNA reads as TGTGCCATCAGTAGGGGAGAGGGACCCTACAATGAAGCTTTCTTT.

This clonotype was observed at least ten times. The gene calls are TRBV14 and TRBJ2-6; maybe TRBD1 (6 bases). This CDR3 is 15 amino acids long. Trimming left V 5 bases short and J 4 bases short, with 12 bases between. The germline V gene has CDR1 SGHDN and CDR2 FVKESK. The CDR3 bases are TGTGCCAGCAGCGGTCAGGGGCAGGGGGCCAACGTCCTGACTTTC. Protein sequence: CASSGQGQGANVLTF.

This clonotype was seen ten or more times. This chain connects TRBV5-1 to TRBJ1-6, with 7 bases fitting TRBD1. Germline V gene lookup returns CDR1 SGHRS and CDR2 YFSETQ. The CDR3 runs to 15 residues. Trimming cost V 4 bases and J 6 bases; bases outside gene matches: 7. The CDR3 region is CASSPGGGLNSPLHF. Here the CDR3 DNA reads TGCGCCAGCAGCCCAGGGGGAGGGCTTAATTCACCCCTCCACTTT.

The sample holds a few counts of this clonotype. Written as DNA, the CDR3 is TGTGCCAGCAGCGTAGGAGGGGGTGGAGGGGAGCTGTTTTTT. This sequence encodes CASSVGGGGGELFF. V usage is TRBV9 and J usage is TRBJ2-2; weak D call: TRBD1 (6 bases). This CDR3 has 14 residues. Looked up from germline, CDR1 is SGDLS and CDR2 is YYNGEE. V was cut by 0 bases and J by 8 bases, with 11 bases left in between.

This clonotype was seen a handful of times. This chain links TRBV6-6 with TRBJ1-2; possible D gene TRBD1, 6 bases. The CDR3 consists of 15 residues. The ends were cut back, 2 bases at V and 6 bases at J, with 16 bases in the middle. Per the germline V gene, CDR1 is MNHNY and CDR2 is SVGAGI (reference sequence). The CDR3 reads CASSYDRTYPDGYTF. The CDR3 region has the DNA TGTGCCAGCAGTTACGACAGGACCTACCCCGATGGCTACACCTTC.

A note on this clonotype: Mismatch with germline at one junction end may stem from a read error. This rearrangement joins TRBV7-3 to TRBJ2-1, with D possibly TRBD1 on 6 matching bases. From germline, CDR1 is SGHTA and CDR2 FQGTGA. The CDR3 runs 13 residues. In nucleotides, the CDR3 is TGTGCCAGCAGCATAACAGGGCATAACGAGCAGTTCTTC. This encodes CASSITGHNEQFF. The variable domain in full, with the rest retrieved from reference TRBV7-3 and TRBJ2-1, is GAGVSQTPSNKVTEKGKYVELRCDPISGHTALYWYRQSLGQGPEFLIYFQGTGAADDSGLPNDRFFAVRPEGSVSTLKIQRTERGDSAVYLCASSITGHNEQFFGPGTRLTVL.

This clonotype was observed many times. This rearrangement joins TRBV7-2 to TRBJ2-1; 7 nucleotides line up with TRBD1. The CDR3 has 14 amino acids. The V segment lost 5 bases and the J segment 9 bases; nucleotides outside the gene matches: 10. Germline V gives CDR1 SGHTA, CDR2 FQGNSA. CDR3 loop: CASSPSTGLFEQFF. The DNA of the CDR3 is TGTGCCAGCAGCCCATCGACAGGGTTGTTTGAGCAGTTCTTC.

This clonotype occurred a few times. Here the CDR3 DNA reads TGTGCCAGCAGCTTAACGAGGACGGGGGGGCTTGATACGCAGTATTTT. Amino acids: CASSLTRTGGLDTQYF. The chain employs TRBV7-3 and TRBJ2-3, with 8 nucleotides matching TRBD2. Germline V gives CDR1 SGHTA, CDR2 FQGTGA. The CDR3 runs 16 residues. The V segment lost 0 bases and the J segment 6 bases; nucleotides outside the gene matches: 8.

This clonotype appeared many times. V and J are TRBV20-1 and TRBJ2-7; TRBD2 matches at 14 bases. Germline assignment: CDR1 DFQATT and CDR2 SNEGSKA (reference sequence). Germline trimming cut 6 bases from V and 5 bases from J; bases unmatched to any gene: 6. The CDR3 has 14 amino acids. In DNA, the CDR3 is TGCAGTGCAAGACTAGCGGGGGGGAGGGACGAGCAGTACTTC. It codes for CSARLAGGRDEQYF.

A few counts support this clonotype. One end of the junction is discordant with germline, which a read error may explain. The rearrangement uses TRBV10-1 and TRBJ1-2; a weak D match, TRBD1 (6 bases). Germline CDR1 is WNHNN and CDR2 is SYGVQD (reference sequence). This CDR3 has 17 residues. In nucleotides, the CDR3 is TGTGCCAGCTCACCCAGGGACACTCACTCTGCTAACTATGGCTACACCTTC. Amino acids: CASSPRDTHSANYGYTF.

V usage is TRBV29-1 and J usage is TRBJ1-2, with 8 bases matching TRBD1. The CDR3 is made up of 11 amino acids. Trimming took 8 bases from V and 8 from J; bases not matched to a gene: 7. Germline V gene data show CDR1 as SQVTM and CDR2 as ANQGSEA. The CDR3 loop reads CSPQGAWGYTF. The DNA of the CDR3 is TGCAGCCCCCAGGGGGCGTGGGGCTACACCTTC.

The chain employs TRBV19 and TRBJ1-1; D may be TRBD1 (6 bases). Deletions cut 7 bases from V and 2 bases from J, with 20 bases between. The V gene's germline CDR1 is LNHDA and CDR2 SQIVND (reference sequence). The CDR3 extends over 16 amino acids. The CDR3 region has the DNA TGTGCCAGTACAAGGGGGGGAATTGGGGGAAACACTGAAGCTTTCTTT. It yields the protein CASTRGGIGGNTEAFF.

The rearrangement links TRBV6-1 to TRBJ2-7, with a weak D call TRBD1 (6 bases). Germline values: CDR1 MNHNS, CDR2 SASEGT. There are 13 residues in the CDR3. The V end lost 1 base, the J end lost 9 bases, and 13 bases lay between the germline ends. CDR3 DNA: TGTGCCAGCAGTGAAGTTCGAGAGGGGGTGCAGTACTTC. Translating it yields CASSEVREGVQYF.

The table lists this clonotype with many counts. The chain combines TRBV19 with TRBJ2-2; D assignment may be TRBD1 or TRBD2 (5 bases each). CDR1 and CDR2 from the germline V gene are LNHDA and SQIVND (reference sequence). V was cut by 10 bases and J by 6 bases, with 21 bases left in between. CDR3 length: 15 residues. In DNA, the CDR3 is TGTGCCACTGGGAACGGGGCGTCTTGGTCCGGGGAGCTGTTTTTT. Residues: CATGNGASWSGELFF.